The subject of this entry is one T cell receptor (beta chain). The antigen is unknown. V was pared by 0 bases and J by 1 base, with 13 bases of the junction left unmatched. Germline V lookup: CDR1 SEHNR, CDR2 FQNEAQ (reference sequence). This CDR3 comprises 19 residues. These data belong to a study of glioma-infiltrating T cells after dendritic cell vaccination. The study's findings and limits: Patients with more pretreatment TILs had longer time to progression and survival.

Time point: after dendritic cell vaccination, including at tumor progression/relapse. The primer mix had 60 V beta and 13 J beta primers. Sequencing was performed with immunoSEQ multiplex PCR; in TCRdb, only in-frame clones are kept and a portion is missing. Among about 10,000 clones listed, over 65% were seen once. Here the sequenced sample was blood, taken after dendritic cell vaccination. J is TRBJ1-2 and V is TRBV7-9; 8 bases are shared with TRBD1. The sequence derives from a human donor with glioblastoma. The CDR3: CASSLAGGQGAYFNYGYTF. CDR3 coding DNA: TGTGCCAGCAGCTTAGCGGGCGGGCAGGGGGCTTACTTTAACTATGGCTACACCTTC.